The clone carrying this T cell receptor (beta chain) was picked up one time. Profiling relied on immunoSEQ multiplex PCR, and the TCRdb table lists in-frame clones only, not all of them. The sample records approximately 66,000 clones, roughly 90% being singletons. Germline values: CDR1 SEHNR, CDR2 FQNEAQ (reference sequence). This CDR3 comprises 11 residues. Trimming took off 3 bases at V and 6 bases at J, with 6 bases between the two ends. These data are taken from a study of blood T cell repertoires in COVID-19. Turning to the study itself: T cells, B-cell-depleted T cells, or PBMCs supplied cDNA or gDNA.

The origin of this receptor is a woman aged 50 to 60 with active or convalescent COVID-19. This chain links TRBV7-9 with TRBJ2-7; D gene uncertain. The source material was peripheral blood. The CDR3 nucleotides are TGTGCCAGCAGCTTGAGGCGCGAGCAGTACTTC. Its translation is CASSLRREQYF.